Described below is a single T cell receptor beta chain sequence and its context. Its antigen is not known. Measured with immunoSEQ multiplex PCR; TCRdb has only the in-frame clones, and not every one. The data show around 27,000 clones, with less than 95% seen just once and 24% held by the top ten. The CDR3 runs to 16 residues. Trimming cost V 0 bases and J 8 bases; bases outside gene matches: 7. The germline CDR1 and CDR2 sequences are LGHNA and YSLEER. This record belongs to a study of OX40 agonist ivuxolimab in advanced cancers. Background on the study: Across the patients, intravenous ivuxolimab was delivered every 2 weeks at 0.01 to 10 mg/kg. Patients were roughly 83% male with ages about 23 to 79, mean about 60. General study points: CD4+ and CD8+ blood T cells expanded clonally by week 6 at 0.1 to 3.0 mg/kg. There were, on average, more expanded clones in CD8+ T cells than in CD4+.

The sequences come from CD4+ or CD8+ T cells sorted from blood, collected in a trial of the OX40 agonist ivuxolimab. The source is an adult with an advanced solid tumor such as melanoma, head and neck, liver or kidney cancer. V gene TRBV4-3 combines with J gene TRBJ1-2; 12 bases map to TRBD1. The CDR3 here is CASSQDPGTGGGGYTF. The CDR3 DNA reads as TGCGCCAGCAGCCAAGATCCCGGGACAGGGGGCGGCGGCTACACCTTC.